This TCR beta chain was captured by sequencing in a study of blood T cells in healthy people across ages. Overall study findings and caveats: A roughly linear fall in TCR beta diversity per million T cells was seen with increasing age. The long-lived group displayed more naive CD4+ cells, plus higher diversity, than the aged donors did.

On this clonotype: Its antigen is not known.

A second PCR, run for roughly 7 to 12 cycles, used a sample-barcoded 5' primer plus a J-beta primer mix. From each sample, at least 2.5 million paired-end reads containing CDR3 were obtained. Using its own MiXCR run on the 5' RACE reads, TCRdb lists one record per CDR3 protein. The table includes under 1,000,000 distinct CDR3 sequences, roughly 40% detected once. The CDR3 consists of 16 residues. J was trimmed by 3 bases and V by 0 bases; bases with no gene match: 3. Germline-derived CDR1 and CDR2 are SGHRS and YFSETQ. The gene calls are TRBV5-1 and TRBJ1-2; 12 nucleotides line up with TRBD1. The TCR was taken from a man between 18 and 35 years old in good health. The material sequenced was blood. As DNA, the CDR3 is TGCGCCAGCAGCTTGGGGGACAGGGGGCTTCACTATGGCTACACCTTC. Residues: CASSLGDRGLHYGYTF.